The 11 T cell receptor beta chains presented below share a single source sample, sequenced in a study of blood T cell repertoires in COVID-19. TCRdb keeps only in-frame clones here, not all; method: immunoSEQ multiplex PCR. The data contain over 200,000 clones, around 85% of them seen just once; the ten biggest clones take up around 4.7%. The sequenced material came from peripheral blood. Receptor source: a human donor in a cohort sampled during active COVID-19.

CDR3 DNA: TGTGCCAGCAGCGCCGGGACAGCGAAGGGGACCCAGTACTTC. Its protein is CASSAGTAKGTQYF. V usage is TRBV5-4 and J usage is TRBJ2-5; 7 nucleotides match TRBD1. The CDR3 has 14 residues. Germline V gene data show CDR1 as SGHNT and CDR2 as YYREEE (reference sequence). V lost 4 bases to trimming and J lost 7 bases; unmatched junction nucleotides: 10.

The chain has TRBV4-2 and TRBJ2-7; TRBD2 matches 11 bases. Germline-derived CDR1 and CDR2 are LGHNA and YNFKEQ. The V and J ends lost 4 bases and 6 bases, in that order; junction bases with no gene match: 11. This CDR3 comprises 16 residues. CDR3 region: CASSPTSGTTRGEQYF. The CDR3 region has the DNA TGTGCCAGCAGCCCGACTAGCGGGACCACTAGGGGCGAGCAGTACTTC.

The V gene is TRBV7-9, the J gene TRBJ2-6, with TRBD1 as a possible D gene (5 bases). This CDR3 comprises 17 residues. Germline-derived CDR1 and CDR2 are SEHNR and FQNEAQ (reference sequence). V was shortened by 5 bases and J by 0 bases, with 14 bases between the two germline ends. The chain's CDR3 is CASSRKGPSSGANVLTF. The DNA for the CDR3 is TGTGCCAGCAGCCGGAAGGGGCCGAGCTCTGGGGCCAACGTCCTGACTTTC.

The V call is TRBV7-9, the J call TRBJ2-7, with 9 bases lining up with TRBD2. V lost 4 bases and J lost 0; bases outside the gene matches: 1. CDR1 is SEHNR, CDR2 FQNEAQ, per germline (reference sequence). This CDR3 has 14 residues. This CDR3 is CASSSTSGSYEQYF. Here the CDR3 DNA reads TGTGCCAGCAGCTCGACTAGCGGCTCCTACGAGCAGTACTTC.

The rearrangement links TRBV7-2 to TRBJ2-1, with 7 bases identical to TRBD2. Trimming cost V 8 bases and J 8 bases; bases outside gene matches: 12. CDR1 SGHTA and CDR2 FQGNSA come from the germline V gene. The CDR3 runs to 14 residues. CDR3 in amino acids: CASLEFRTRDEQFF. In nucleotides, the CDR3 is TGTGCCAGCTTAGAATTTAGGACTAGGGATGAGCAGTTCTTC. The entire variable domain, with the rest obtained from reference TRBV7-2 and TRBJ2-1, is as follows: GAGVSQSPSNKVTEKGKDVELRCDPISGHTALYWYRQSLGQGLEFLIYFQGNSAPDKSGLPSDRFSAERTGGSVSTLTIQRTQQEDSAVYLCASLEFRTRDEQFFGPGTRLTVL.

The chain employs TRBV6-4 and TRBJ1-5; tentatively, D is TRBD1 (6 bases). Germline lookup yields CDR1 MRHNA and CDR2 SNTAGT. The CDR3 is made up of 14 amino acids. V was trimmed by 4 bases and J by 6 bases, leaving 13 bases between them. The CDR3 DNA reads as TGTGCCAGCAGTGCACAGGGACGGAGTCAGCCCCAGCATTTT. Translated, it gives CASSAQGRSQPQHF.

The V gene is TRBV19, the J gene TRBJ2-5; 9 bases align to TRBD2. Trimming cost V 11 bases and J 1 base; bases outside gene matches: 5. The V gene's germline CDR1 is LNHDA and CDR2 SQIVND (reference sequence). The CDR3 has 13 amino acids. In DNA, the CDR3 is TGTGCCTCGCGGGGGGGGAGCCAAGAGACCCAGTACTTC. Its protein is CASRGGSQETQYF.

This chain joins TRBV7-3 and TRBJ2-1, with TRBD2 matching over 10 bases. Germline assignment: CDR1 SGHTA and CDR2 FQGTGA. The CDR3 runs 17 residues. V lost 3 bases and J lost 5; bases outside the gene matches: 10. The CDR3 loop is CASSLGTLAGVNNEQFF. In nucleotides, the CDR3 is TGTGCCAGCAGCTTGGGGACCCTAGCGGGGGTTAACAATGAGCAGTTCTTC.

The genes are TRBV2 and TRBJ2-7; 8 bases align to TRBD2. This CDR3 is built from 13 residues. The J segment lost 0 bases and the V segment lost 6 bases, leaving 1 base of the junction unmatched. CDR1 and CDR2 (germline): SNHLY, FYNNEI. This CDR3 is CASRSGSSYEQYF. The CDR3 DNA reads TGTGCCAGCAGGAGCGGGAGCTCCTACGAGCAGTACTTC. Using reference TRBV2 and TRBJ2-7 for the parts outside the CDR3, the full variable domain is EPEVTQTPSHQVTQMGQEVILRCVPISNHLYFYWYRQILGQKVEFLVSFYNNEISEKSEIFDDQFSVERPDGSNFTLKIRSTKLEDSAMYFCASRSGSSYEQYFGPGTRLTVT.

V is TRBV19 and J is TRBJ2-1; D is ambiguous. V was trimmed by 4 bases and J by 0 bases, leaving 4 bases between them. This CDR3 region has 13 residues. Germline V gene sequence: CDR1 LNHDA, CDR2 SQIVND (reference sequence). Written as DNA, the CDR3 is TGTGCCAGTAGTAGGAGCTCCTACAATGAGCAGTTCTTC. Encoded protein: CASSRSSYNEQFF.

CDR3 nucleotide sequence: TGTGCCAGCAGCTACGGGACTAGCACAGATACGCAGTATTTT. Protein sequence: CASSYGTSTDTQYF. The rearrangement joins TRBV11-3 to TRBJ2-3, with D possibly TRBD2 on 6 matching bases. Trimming stripped 4 bases from V and 0 bases from J, with 8 bases between. The CDR3 spans 14 residues. The germline V gene has CDR1 SGHNT and CDR2 YENEEA.